Described below is a single T cell receptor (beta chain) sequence and its context. Antigen unknown. Stated time point: pre-treatment sample, taken before nivolumab and TIL therapy. This entry belongs to a study of TIL therapy for anti-PD-1-resistant metastatic lung cancer. Turning to the study itself: A handful of tumors were EGFR-mutant and two were ALK-rearranged. Study results and caveats: Treatment-naive, never-smoker and oncogene-addicted patients were overrepresented in this highly selected cohort. The baseline peripheral repertoire was partially replaced by infused TIL clonotypes that later decayed.

Germline loops: CDR1 GTSNPN, CDR2 SVGIG (reference sequence). This CDR3 spans 16 amino acids. V was clipped by 2 bases and J by 0 bases, with 16 bases between them. This was the immunoSEQ v3 assay. Profiled with immunoSEQ multiplex PCR; TCRdb holds only in-frame clones, not every one. The sample lists around 15,000 clones, around 88% occurring once. This TCR was recovered from a person between 30 and 79 years old with non-small cell lung cancer. J is TRBJ1-1 and V is TRBV30; D remains ambiguous. Sequenced here: blood, sampled at baseline. The CDR3 sequence is CAWSIDPGLMNTEAFF. The CDR3 nucleotides are TGTGCCTGGAGTATCGACCCGGGTCTCATGAACACTGAAGCTTTCTTT.